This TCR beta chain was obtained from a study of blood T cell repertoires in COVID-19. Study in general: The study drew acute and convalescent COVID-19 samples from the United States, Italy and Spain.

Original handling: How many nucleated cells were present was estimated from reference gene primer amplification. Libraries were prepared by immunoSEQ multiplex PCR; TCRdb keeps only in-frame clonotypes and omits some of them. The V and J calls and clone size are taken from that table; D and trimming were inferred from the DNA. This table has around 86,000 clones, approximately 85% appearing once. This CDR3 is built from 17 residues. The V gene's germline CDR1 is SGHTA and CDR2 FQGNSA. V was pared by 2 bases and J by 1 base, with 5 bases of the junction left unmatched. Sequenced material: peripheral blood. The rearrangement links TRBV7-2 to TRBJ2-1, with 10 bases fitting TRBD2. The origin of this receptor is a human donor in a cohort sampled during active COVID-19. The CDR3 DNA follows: TGTGCCAGCAGCTTAAATCCGACTAGCGGGTCCTACAATGAGCAGTTCTTC. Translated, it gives CASSLNPTSGSYNEQFF.